The clone carrying this T cell receptor (beta chain) occurred many times. This CDR3 has 14 amino acids. The V gene end was trimmed by 5 bases and the J gene end by 5 bases; junction bases not matched to a gene: 6. The germline V gene has CDR1 LGHDT and CDR2 YNNKEL (reference sequence). Absence of ophthalmopathy progression within 18 months defined stable Graves' hyperthyroidism. Hyperthyroidism, newly diagnosed and lasting under 2 months, affected patients aged 18 to 65. The sample comes from a study of T cells in Graves' hyperthyroidism and ophthalmopathy. Researchers amplified the TCR beta CDR3 regions from RNA transcripts. The HTBI primer set served for first-round RT-PCR of the TCR CDR3. A single record per CDR3 protein comes from TCRdb applying MiXCR to the multiplex PCR reads. The sample contains fewer than 700,000 distinct CDR3 sequences, about 17% of which appear only once.

This TCR derives from a woman under 40 with Graves' hyperthyroidism. The specimen was blood. V gene TRBV3-1 combines with J gene TRBJ2-5; 9 positions agree with TRBD2. CDR3 coding DNA: TGTGCCAGCAGCAAGCGGGGGGTCCGGGAGACCCAGTACTTC. It translates to CASSKRGVRETQYF.